This T cell receptor beta chain was profiled in a study of shared clonotypes between healthy human individuals. The germline V gene encodes CDR1 SGDLS and CDR2 YYNGEE. V lost 5 bases to trimming and J lost 0 bases; unmatched junction nucleotides: 11. CDR3 size: 16 residues. The method was immunoSEQ multiplex PCR; TCRdb's version includes in-frame clones alone and lacks a portion of them. The sample carries 2 million to 3 million clones, over 85% recorded once. Negatively enriched CD4+ T cells were divided by CD45RA into naive and memory. The sequence was collected from a man between 18 and 29 years old in good health. Some clones in this sample may be carry-over from other donors' samples. The V gene is TRBV9, the J gene TRBJ2-7, with 7 bases lining up with TRBD2. The specimen was naive CD4+ T cells from PBMCs. Subset noted: CD45RA+ positively selected. The CDR3 loop reads CASSPRGAGSSYEQYF. CDR3 in DNA: TGTGCCAGCAGTCCACGGGGAGCGGGGAGCTCCTACGAGCAGTACTTC.